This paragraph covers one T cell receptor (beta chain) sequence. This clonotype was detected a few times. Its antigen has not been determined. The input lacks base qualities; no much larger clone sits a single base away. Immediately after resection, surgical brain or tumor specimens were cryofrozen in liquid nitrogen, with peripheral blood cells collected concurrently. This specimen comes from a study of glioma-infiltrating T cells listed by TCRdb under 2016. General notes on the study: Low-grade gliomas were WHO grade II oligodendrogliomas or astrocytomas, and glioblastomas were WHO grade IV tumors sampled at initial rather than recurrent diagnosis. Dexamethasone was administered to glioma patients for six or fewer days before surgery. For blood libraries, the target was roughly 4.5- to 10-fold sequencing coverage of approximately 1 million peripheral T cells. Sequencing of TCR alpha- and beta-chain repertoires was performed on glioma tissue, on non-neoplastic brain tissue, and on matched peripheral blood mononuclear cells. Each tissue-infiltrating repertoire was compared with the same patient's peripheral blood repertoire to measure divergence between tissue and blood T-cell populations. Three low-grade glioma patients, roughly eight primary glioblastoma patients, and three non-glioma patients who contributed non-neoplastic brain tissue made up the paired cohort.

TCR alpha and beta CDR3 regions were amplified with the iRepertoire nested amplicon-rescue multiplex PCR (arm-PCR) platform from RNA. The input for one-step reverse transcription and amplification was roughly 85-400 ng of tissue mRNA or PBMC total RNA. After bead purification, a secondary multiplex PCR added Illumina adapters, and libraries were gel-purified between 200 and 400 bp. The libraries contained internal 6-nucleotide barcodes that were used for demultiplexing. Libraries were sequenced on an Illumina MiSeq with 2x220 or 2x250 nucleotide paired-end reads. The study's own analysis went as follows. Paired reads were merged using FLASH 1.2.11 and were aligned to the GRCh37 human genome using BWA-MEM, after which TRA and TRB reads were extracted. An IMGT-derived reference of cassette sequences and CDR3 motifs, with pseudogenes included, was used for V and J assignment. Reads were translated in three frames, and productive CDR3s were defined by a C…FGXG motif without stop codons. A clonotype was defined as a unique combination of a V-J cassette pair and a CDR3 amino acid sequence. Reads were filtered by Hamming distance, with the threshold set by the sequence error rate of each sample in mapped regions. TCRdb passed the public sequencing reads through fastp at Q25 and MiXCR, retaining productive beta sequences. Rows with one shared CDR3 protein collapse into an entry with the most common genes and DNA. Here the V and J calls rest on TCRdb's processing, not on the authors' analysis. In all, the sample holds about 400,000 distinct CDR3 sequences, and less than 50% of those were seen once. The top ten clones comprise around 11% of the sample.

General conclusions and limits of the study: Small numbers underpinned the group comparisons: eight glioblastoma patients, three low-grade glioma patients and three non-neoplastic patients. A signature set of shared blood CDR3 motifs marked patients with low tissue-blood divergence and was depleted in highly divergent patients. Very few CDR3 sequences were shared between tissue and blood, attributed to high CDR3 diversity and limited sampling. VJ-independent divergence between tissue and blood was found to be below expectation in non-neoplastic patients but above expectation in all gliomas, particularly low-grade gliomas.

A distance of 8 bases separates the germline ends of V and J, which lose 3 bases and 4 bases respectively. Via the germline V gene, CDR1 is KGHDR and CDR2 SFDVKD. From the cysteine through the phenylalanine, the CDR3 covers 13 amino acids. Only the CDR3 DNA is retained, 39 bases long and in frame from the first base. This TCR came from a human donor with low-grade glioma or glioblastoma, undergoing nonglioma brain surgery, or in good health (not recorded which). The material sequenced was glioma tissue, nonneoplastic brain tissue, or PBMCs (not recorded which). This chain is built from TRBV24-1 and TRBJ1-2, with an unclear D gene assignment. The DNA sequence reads TGTGCCACCAGTGATACGGCTTTCTATGGCTACACCTTC. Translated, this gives CATSDTAFYGYTF.